The 29 T cell receptor beta chains below were found in one sample sequenced in a study of T-cell reconstitution after alpha-beta-depleted transplantation in children (dated by TCRdb to about 2016). The library was produced with PCR. Sequencing used an Illumina HiSeq 2500. TCR libraries were prepared with molecular barcoding, using unique molecular identifiers to normalize TCRbeta repertoire quantification. TCRdb reanalyzed the raw reads on its own, using fastp at Q25 for trimming and MiXCR for clone calling, and kept in-frame beta chains. Records with the same CDR3 protein are collapsed into one entry carrying the most frequent genes and DNA. Here the sample has 400,000 to 500,000 distinct CDR3 sequences; under 13% occur a single time. The leading ten clones occupy 4.5% to 7% of the sample. This sample comprised PBMCs from the stem cell graft donor, obtained from the stem cell graft. The receptors originated from a human donor who donated a stem cell graft to a child with acute myeloid leukemia.

This clonotype was detected ten times or more. CDR3 protein: CSSGLNTGELFF. DNA of the CDR3: TGCAGCTCCGGTCTGAACACCGGGGAGCTGTTTTTT. The chain employs TRBV29-1 and TRBJ2-2; D gene uncertain. V lost 8 bases, J lost 1 base, and 8 bases lay in between. The CDR3 consists of 12 residues. Looked up from germline, CDR1 is SQVTM and CDR2 is ANQGSEA.

This rearrangement joins TRBV6-1 to TRBJ1-6; 7 nucleotides line up with TRBD1. Germline V gives CDR1 MNHNS, CDR2 SASEGT. The ends lost 8 bases at V and 4 bases at J; junction bases unmatched: 8. The CDR3 is made up of 15 amino acids. The CDR3 spells CASATGAEYNSPLHF. CDR3 coding DNA: TGTGCCAGCGCAACAGGGGCGGAATATAATTCACCCCTCCACTTT.

This sequence joins TRBV7-6 and TRBJ2-1, with 10 bases lining up with TRBD1. J lost 6 bases, V lost 5 bases, and 7 bases had no gene match. Looked up from germline, CDR1 is SGHVS and CDR2 is FNYEAQ. This CDR3 spans 15 amino acids. CDR3 sequence (DNA): TGTGCCAGCAGCCCGCGACAGGGGGCTGGCAATGAGCAGTTCTTC. Amino acid sequence: CASSPRQGAGNEQFF.

This clonotype was found a few times. The rearrangement joins TRBV12-5 to TRBJ1-5, with TRBD1 matching 9 bases. Germline V gene data show CDR1 as LGHNT and CDR2 as FRNRAP. The J segment lost 9 bases and the V segment lost 5 bases, leaving 11 bases of the junction unmatched. The CDR3 sequence is 15 residues long. CDR3 sequence reads: CASGPGQGHPWPQHF. For the CDR3, the DNA is TGTGCTAGTGGTCCGGGACAGGGACATCCCTGGCCCCAGCATTTT.

This clonotype was seen ten or more times. A read error may account for a junction end that differs from germline. The chain uses TRBV5-1 and TRBJ2-2; perhaps TRBD1 as D (6 bases). This CDR3 region has 13 residues. CDR1 SGHRS and CDR2 YFSETQ come from the germline V gene. CDR3 protein: CASSLDRTGELFF. CDR3 sequence (DNA): TGTGCCAGCAGCTTAGACAGGACCGGGGAGCTGTTTTTT.

This sequence joins TRBV11-1 and TRBJ2-2; perhaps TRBD2 as D (5 bases). The V and J ends lost 5 bases and 3 bases respectively, with 22 bases between them. Germline V gene sequence: CDR1 SGHAT, CDR2 FQDESV (reference sequence). The CDR3 has 18 amino acids. CDR3 in DNA: TGTGCCAGCAGCCCGATGAAGGGCAGCGGAAAGGACACCGGGGAGCTGTTTTTT. Translation: CASSPMKGSGKDTGELFF. Looking up the rest from reference TRBV11-1 and TRBJ2-2 gives the full variable domain: EAEVAQSPRYKITEKSQAVAFWCDPISGHATLYWYRQILGQGPELLVQFQDESVVDDSQLPKDRFSAERLKGVDSTLKIQPAELGDSAMYLCASSPMKGSGKDTGELFFGEGSRLTVL.

This clonotype has a count of ten or more. The genes are TRBV2 and TRBJ2-6; TRBD2 might be the D (5 bases). CDR1 SNHLY and CDR2 FYNNEI come from the germline V gene. Trimming took 7 bases from V and 4 from J, leaving 14 bases between them. The length of the CDR3 is 15 residues. CDR3 nucleotide sequence: TGTGCCAGCATCATAGGACTGGCCGGGGCCAACGTCCTGACTTTC. Its translation is CASIIGLAGANVLTF.

About this clonotype: One end of the junction is discordant with germline, which a read error may explain. J is TRBJ2-4 and V is TRBV20-1; 14 bases align to TRBD2. This CDR3 contains 13 residues. Germline V gives CDR1 DFQATT, CDR2 SNEGSKA (reference sequence). CDR3 DNA: TGCAGTGCTCGACTAGCGGGGGGGGACATTCACTACTTC. It encodes CSARLAGGDIHYF.

This clonotype was counted only a few times. V and J are TRBV20-1 and TRBJ2-3, with a tentative D call TRBD2 (5 bases). Between the trimmed V and J ends, which lost 5 bases and 4 bases, there was a span of 25 bases. Germline loops: CDR1 DFQATT, CDR2 SNEGSKA (reference sequence). The length of the CDR3 is 17 residues. DNA for the CDR3: TGCAGTGCTTCCCCCAGCGGCCATAGACCCCTCTCAGATACGCAGTATTTT. Translating it yields CSASPSGHRPLSDTQYF.

This clonotype was counted only a few times. The rearrangement joins TRBV20-1 to TRBJ1-2, with 7 nucleotides matching TRBD1. V lost 0 bases to trimming and J lost 5 bases; unmatched junction nucleotides: 6. The CDR3 sequence is 14 residues long. The germline gives CDR1 DFQATT, CDR2 SNEGSKA (reference sequence). As DNA, the CDR3 is TGCAGTGCTAGAGATGGTGGGACAGCATATGGCTACACCTTC. It encodes CSARDGGTAYGYTF.

In its sample, this clonotype was seen a few times. V gene TRBV7-2 combines with J gene TRBJ2-2, with D uncertain. The CDR3 length is 16 residues. V was pared by 5 bases and J by 0 bases, with 13 bases between. Germline CDR1 and CDR2: SGHTA and FQGNSA. The CDR3 DNA reads TGTGCCAGCAGCCAAAATGGCAGTCCGAACACCGGGGAGCTGTTTTTT. Residues: CASSQNGSPNTGELFF.

At least ten counts were recorded for this clonotype. The rearrangement uses TRBV27 and TRBJ1-1; D uncertain. Trimming stripped 4 bases from V and 2 bases from J, with 17 bases between. Germline assignment: CDR1 MNHEY and CDR2 SMNVEV (reference sequence). The CDR3 sequence is 16 residues long. The DNA for the CDR3 is TGTGCCAGCAGTTCAAAAGGTACGAGGCACAACACTGAAGCTTTCTTT. Its protein is CASSSKGTRHNTEAFF.

This clonotype turned up a few times. The chain combines TRBV4-2 with TRBJ2-7; D is uncertain. Trimming took off 1 base at V and 2 bases at J, with 6 bases between the two ends. The CDR3 has 13 residues. CDR1 and CDR2 from the germline V gene are LGHNA and YNFKEQ. The CDR3 spells CASSQGGTYEQYF. CDR3 coding DNA: TGTGCCAGCAGCCAAGGGGGTACCTACGAGCAGTACTTC.

The genes are TRBV27 and TRBJ2-1; the match to TRBD2 covers 8 bases. The germline gives CDR1 MNHEY, CDR2 SMNVEV (reference sequence). This CDR3 is built from 18 residues. The junction had 24 bases not matched to a gene; V was cut back by 5 bases and J by 12 bases. DNA of the CDR3: TGTGCCAGCAGTATAGCGGGAAGCGTAACAAATGAGATTGGTGGGCAGTTCTTC. Encoded protein: CASSIAGSVTNEIGGQFF.

V and J are TRBV7-9 and TRBJ2-5; no definite D call. The CDR3 covers 16 residues. Trimming removed 2 bases from V and 1 base from J, with 14 bases in between. Germline V gives CDR1 SEHNR, CDR2 FQNEAQ (reference sequence). CDR3 loop: CASSLTPAASQETQYF. In DNA form, the CDR3 reads TGTGCCAGCAGCTTAACTCCGGCAGCCAGCCAAGAGACCCAGTACTTC.

This clonotype was seen a handful of times. V and J are TRBV19 and TRBJ1-1; D ambiguous. Germline CDR1 is LNHDA and CDR2 is SQIVND (reference sequence). This CDR3 is 14 amino acids long. Trimming stripped 4 bases from V and 4 bases from J, with 13 bases between. CDR3 protein: CASSSLRAGTEAFF. As DNA, the CDR3 is TGTGCCAGTAGTAGCCTGAGGGCTGGCACTGAAGCTTTCTTT.

This clonotype was counted a few times. The chain employs TRBV20-1 and TRBJ2-1; 10 bases are a match to TRBD1. V lost 2 bases and J lost 8; bases outside the gene matches: 9. Germline CDR1 is DFQATT and CDR2 is SNEGSKA (reference sequence). There are 15 residues in the CDR3. In DNA form, the CDR3 reads TGCAGTGCTAGAAGAGGGGACAGGGGCACGGATGAGCAGTTCTTC. It is translated as CSARRGDRGTDEQFF.

The chain joins TRBV5-1 to TRBJ2-5; 13 nucleotides match TRBD2. After removal of 2 bases from V and 5 bases from J, the junction contained 12 bases not matched to a gene. CDR3 length equals 18 residues. CDR1 and CDR2 (germline): SGHRS, YFSETQ. CDR3 DNA: TGCGCCAGCAGCTTAGCACTAGCGGGAGGGCCCCTATTCGAGACCCAGTACTTC. Amino acids: CASSLALAGGPLFETQYF.

The chain carries TRBV29-1 and TRBJ2-5; D possibly corresponds to TRBD2 (6 bases). Trimming removed 1 base from V and 2 bases from J, with 14 bases in between. Germline V gives CDR1 SQVTM, CDR2 ANQGSEA. The CDR3 runs 15 residues. CDR3 nucleotides: TGCAGCGTTGAAGGGGGCCGGGGGTCGCAAGAGACCCAGTACTTC. Its protein product is CSVEGGRGSQETQYF.

This clonotype has only a few counts. The V call is TRBV21-1, the J call TRBJ2-7; no check of the table's D call, TRBD2, against the DNA was made. TRBV21-1 is deemed a pseudogene. The CDR3 consists of 19 residues. CDR3 in amino acids: CASSLRLAGGYRSSYEQYV. The CDR3 DNA follows: TGTGCCAGCAGCCTCCGACTAGCGGGGGGCTACAGGAGCTCCTACGAGCAGTACGTC.

This clonotype showed up many times. As DNA, the CDR3 is TGTGCCAGCAGAAAGACAGCTACCAATGAGCAGTTCTTC. Its translation is CASRKTATNEQFF. The chain uses TRBV12-3 or TRBV12-4 and TRBJ2-1, with D possibly being TRBD1 (5 bases). CDR3 length: 13 residues. Trimming removed 6 bases from V and 6 bases from J, with 12 bases in between.

The rearrangement links TRBV30 to TRBJ2-7; TRBD2 is a possible D gene (6 bases). V dropped 3 bases and J dropped 2 bases, with 11 bases sitting between them. The CDR3 loop spans 13 amino acids. Germline values: CDR1 GTSNPN, CDR2 SVGIG (reference sequence). Here the CDR3 reads CAWRSSETYEQYF. The CDR3 DNA sequence: TGTGCCTGGAGGTCTAGCGAAACCTACGAGCAGTACTTC.

This clonotype was counted many times. The V gene is TRBV12-3 or TRBV12-4, the J gene TRBJ2-3; TRBD2 aligns across 8 bases. This CDR3 region has 15 residues. Trimming removed 4 bases from V and 4 bases from J; junction bases left unmatched: 7. CDR3 coding DNA: TGTGCCAGCAGTTCAACAGCGGGAGCCCCAGATACGCAGTATTTT. It yields the protein CASSSTAGAPDTQYF.

This clonotype was counted a few times. The chain employs TRBV27 and TRBJ2-1, with a tentative D call TRBD1 (5 bases). V gave up 2 bases and J gave up 8 bases, with 13 bases separating them. The CDR3 sequence is 14 residues long. Germline-derived CDR1 and CDR2 are MNHEY and SMNVEV (reference sequence). The CDR3 DNA reads TGTGCCAGCAGTTTACAAACCAGGGCCCATGAGCAGTTCTTC. This encodes CASSLQTRAHEQFF.

This clonotype was observed at least ten times. The chain carries TRBV9 and TRBJ2-5; D is perhaps TRBD2 (6 bases). The CDR3 loop spans 13 amino acids. Per the germline V gene, CDR1 is SGDLS and CDR2 is YYNGEE. The germline V and J ends were trimmed by 0 bases and 5 bases, with 8 bases remaining between them. The CDR3 here is CASSVGGGETQYF. For the CDR3, the DNA is TGTGCCAGCAGCGTAGGAGGAGGGGAGACCCAGTACTTC.

This clonotype has a count of ten or more. The rearrangement uses TRBV6-1 and TRBJ2-1; 8 bases are a match to TRBD2. The germline CDR1 and CDR2 sequences are MNHNS and SASEGT. V trimming: 4 bases; J trimming: 7 bases; junction bases outside the gene matches: 3. CDR3 length: 13 amino acids. The CDR3 nucleotides read TGTGCCAGCAGTGGGACTAGCTCAAATGAGCAGTTCTTC. It translates to CASSGTSSNEQFF.

This clonotype was picked up many times. CDR3 protein: CASSQDGRYQETQYF. The DNA of the CDR3 is TGTGCCAGCAGCCAAGACGGACGGTACCAAGAGACCCAGTACTTC. This chain connects TRBV3-1 to TRBJ2-5, with no clear D. The CDR3 spans 15 residues. Germline V CDR1 and CDR2: LGHDT, YNNKEL (reference sequence). The ends were cut back, 0 bases at V and 0 bases at J, with 8 bases in the middle.

The V call is TRBV20-1, the J call TRBJ1-2, with TRBD1 matching 9 bases. CDR1 and CDR2 from the germline V gene are DFQATT and SNEGSKA (reference sequence). The CDR3 sequence is 12 residues long. V lost 8 bases and J lost 3; bases outside the gene matches: 4. The CDR3 here is CSTRTGDYGYTF. As DNA, the CDR3 is TGCAGTACCCGGACAGGGGACTATGGCTACACCTTC.

This rearrangement joins TRBV7-3 to TRBJ1-1; D is unresolved. With 2 bases removed from V and 5 bases from J, the gap between germline ends came to 12 bases. CDR1 and CDR2 (germline): SGHTA, FQGTGA. This CDR3 is built from 14 residues. The CDR3 spells CASSLSGEGTEAFF. In nucleotides, the CDR3 is TGTGCCAGCAGCTTATCCGGGGAAGGGACTGAAGCTTTCTTT.